The clone carrying this T cell receptor (beta chain) was picked up one time. There are 14 residues in the CDR3. V shed 8 bases and J 8 bases; nucleotides not matched to a gene: 9. Germline-derived CDR1 and CDR2 are MNHNS and SASEGT. These data originate in a study of T cell changes during pregnancy in multiple sclerosis. This table comes from immunoSEQ multiplex PCR, and its TCRdb copy is limited to in-frame clones, with some not included. The data contain around 100,000 clones, about nine tenths of them singletons. This receptor was identified in a female donor with multiple sclerosis, enrolled in a pregnancy study. Sequencing used peripheral blood, obtained in the second trimester of pregnancy. The genes are TRBV6-1 and TRBJ2-1; 10 bases are a match to TRBD2. The CDR3 DNA is TGTGCCAGCGCGGGACTAGCGTTAGGGCATGAGCAGTTCTTC. Encoded protein: CASAGLALGHEQFF.